This T cell receptor beta chain stems from a study of human T cells and chemical hapten exposure. General study findings and limits: The donors suffered from alopecia, so their immune response may not match that of healthy people. Following DPC sensitization, TCRs present above 1 in 1000 frequency showed no change.

Concerning this clonotype: The target antigen is unknown.

V dropped 3 bases and J dropped 0; count of bases not matched to a gene: 12. CDR3 size: 18 residues. From germline, CDR1 is DFQATT and CDR2 SNEGSKA (reference sequence). How the authors handled the data: A typical sample had some 96,000 TCRs, with about 20,000 to 750,000 overall. A single record per CDR3 protein comes from TCRdb applying MiXCR to the RACE reads. The V and J calls and clone size come from TCRdb's table, not from the authors' own analysis. The data show a few hundred thousand distinct CDR3 sequences, just under 8% seen once. The time point denotes: pre-sensitization, week 0. Described treatment: therapeutic diphenylcyclopropenone sensitization with weekly scalp DPC.

The origin of this receptor is a man between 18 and 29 years old with alopecia areata. Some clones in this sample may be carry-over from other donors' samples. The rearrangement uses TRBV20-1 and TRBJ1-5; 9 nucleotides agree with TRBD1. Source: whole blood, taken in connection with sensitization to the hapten diphenylcyclopropenone (DPC). CDR3 in DNA: TGCAGTGCTAGGGTCCGGGGACAGGGCGTATATAGCAATCAGCCCCAGCATTTT. Protein: CSARVRGQGVYSNQPQHF.